This T cell receptor beta chain was recovered during a study of beta chain features in type 1 diabetes. cDNA synthesis used the whole RNA isolate, giving expressed TCRB sequences. Profiling relied on immunoSEQ multiplex PCR, and the TCRdb table lists in-frame clones only, not all of them. The repertoire holds fewer than 250,000 clones, with around 14% as singletons. Only a few counts were recorded for this clone. Sequenced input: naive CD4+ T cells from blood. This TCR came from a woman aged 40 to 55 in good health.

Here the CDR3 reads CASDRGNQPQHF. In DNA, the CDR3 is TGTGCCAGCGACAGGGGCAATCAGCCCCAGCATTTT. The rearrangement uses TRBV2 and TRBJ1-5; 7 bases fit TRBD1. The J segment lost 2 bases and the V segment lost 8 bases, leaving 0 bases of the junction unmatched. The CDR3 covers 12 residues. Germline loops: CDR1 SNHLY, CDR2 FYNNEI.